Each of the 20 T cell receptor beta chains below was sequenced from the same sample in a study of blood T cell repertoires in COVID-19. Generated by immunoSEQ multiplex PCR, the TCRdb table keeps only in-frame clones and is missing some. The data show roughly 87,000 clones, roughly 83% seen once. The sequencing sample was made of peripheral blood. All receptors come from a woman aged 55-70 years with acute or convalescent COVID-19.

The gene calls are TRBV29-1 and TRBJ1-1, with TRBD1 matching 8 bases. The germline gives CDR1 SQVTM, CDR2 ANQGSEA. Losses at the gene ends were 8 bases for V and 3 bases for J; bases not matched to a gene: 8. CDR3 length: 13 residues. This CDR3 reads CSTRQGRDTEAFF. CDR3 nucleotides: TGCAGCACACGACAGGGGCGAGACACTGAAGCTTTCTTT.

CDR3 loop: CASSIAGRRQPQHF. Written as DNA, the CDR3 is TGTGCCAGTAGTATAGCAGGGCGGCGTCAGCCCCAGCATTTT. The chain combines TRBV19 with TRBJ1-5; weak D call: TRBD1 (5 bases). The CDR3 loop spans 14 amino acids. The V end was cut by 1 base, the J end by 6 bases, with 10 bases between. Germline V gene sequence: CDR1 LNHDA, CDR2 SQIVND (reference sequence).

The rearrangement joins TRBV6-5 to TRBJ2-7; 9 nucleotides line up with TRBD1. Germline V CDR1 and CDR2: MNHEY, SVGAGI. This CDR3 has 13 amino acids. The trim removed 6 bases at V and 3 bases at J, leaving 3 bases unmatched. The CDR3 DNA is TGTGCCAGCAGCTCGGACAGGGGCTACGAGCAGTACTTC. Protein: CASSSDRGYEQYF.

On this clone: This sample includes further DNA sequences coding for the same CDR3. V usage is TRBV12-3 or TRBV12-4 and J usage is TRBJ1-5, with D hard to call. Between the trimmed V and J ends, which lost 2 bases and 6 bases, there was a span of 5 bases. The CDR3 contains 12 residues. CDR3 residues: CASSLSGQPQHF. The CDR3, as DNA: TGTGCCAGCAGTTTATCGGGTCAGCCCCAGCATTTT.

The chain has TRBV4-1 and TRBJ2-6; D perhaps matches TRBD1 (6 bases). Trimming left V 1 base short and J 0 bases short, with 19 bases between. Germline CDR1 is MGHRA and CDR2 is YSYEKL. CDR3 length: 20 amino acids. CDR3 bases: TGCGCCAGCAGCCAAGGGGTAATCGGACAGCCTCACTCTGGGGCCAACGTCCTGACTTTC. Residues: CASSQGVIGQPHSGANVLTF.

V and J are TRBV19 and TRBJ1-5, with 11 nucleotides matching TRBD1. V lost 5 bases and J lost 5; bases outside the gene matches: 8. CDR1 and CDR2 from the germline V gene are LNHDA and SQIVND (reference sequence). The CDR3 spans 16 residues. CDR3 sequence: CASSSMDRGLDQPQHF. The CDR3 DNA sequence: TGTGCCAGTAGTTCTATGGACAGGGGGCTGGATCAGCCCCAGCATTTT.

This chain links TRBV3-1 (or the pseudogene TRBV3-2) with TRBJ1-3; D may be TRBD1 (6 bases). Deletions cut 0 bases from V and 0 bases from J, with 6 bases between. Germline loops: CDR1 LGHDT, CDR2 YNNKEL (reference sequence). CDR3 length equals 15 residues. The CDR3 spells CASSQEGHSGNTIYF. The CDR3 DNA follows: TGTGCCAGCAGCCAAGAGGGACACTCTGGAAACACCATATATTTT.

This rearrangement joins TRBV19 to TRBJ1-5; weak D call: TRBD1 (5 bases). V dropped 8 bases and J dropped 2 bases, with 13 bases sitting between them. Germline CDR1 and CDR2: LNHDA and SQIVND (reference sequence). The length of the CDR3 is 14 residues. In DNA, the CDR3 is TGTGCCAGTTCGCAGGGTGCGCGCAATCAGCCCCAGCATTTT. As protein: CASSQGARNQPQHF.

The V gene is TRBV6-2 or TRBV6-3, the J gene TRBJ1-2; 7 bases fit TRBD1. Trimming at V came to 6 bases and at J to 5 bases, leaving 6 bases not matched to a gene. Germline V gene sequence: CDR1 MNHEY, CDR2 SVGEGT. The CDR3 spans 13 residues. The CDR3 spells CASSPDRQYGYTF. In DNA, the CDR3 is TGTGCCAGCAGCCCGGACAGGCAGTATGGCTACACCTTC.

This rearrangement joins TRBV27 to TRBJ1-1; 7 bases fit TRBD1. The germline V gene has CDR1 MNHEY and CDR2 SMNVEV (reference sequence). This CDR3 region has 12 residues. J was trimmed by 4 bases and V by 7 bases; bases with no gene match: 3. This chain's CDR3 is CASKTGSTEAFF. The CDR3 nucleotides are TGTGCCAGCAAGACAGGGTCCACTGAAGCTTTCTTT.

This clone occurred a few times. This rearrangement joins TRBV18 to TRBJ1-3, with TRBD1 identical over 9 bases. V was pared by 2 bases and J by 0 bases, with 2 bases of the junction left unmatched. The CDR3 consists of 16 residues. Germline lookup yields CDR1 KGHSH and CDR2 LQKENI. The CDR3 nucleotides are TGTGCCAGCTCACCAGCGACAGGGGGCTCTGGAAACACCATATATTTT. This encodes CASSPATGGSGNTIYF.

The chain employs TRBV19 and TRBJ2-1; 9 nucleotides line up with TRBD2. Germline CDR1 reads LNHDA; CDR2 reads SQIVND (reference sequence). Losses at the gene ends were 4 bases for V and 10 bases for J; bases not matched to a gene: 11. The CDR3 consists of 15 residues. The CDR3 nucleotides read TGTGCCAGTAGTACTGGACTAGCGCGGCCCCGGGAGCAGTTCTTC. This sequence encodes CASSTGLARPREQFF.

This clone was counted a few times. The chain recombines TRBV4-1 with TRBJ2-7; TRBD2 aligns across 7 bases. This CDR3 contains 15 residues. The ends lost 1 base at V and 2 bases at J; junction bases unmatched: 5. The germline V gene encodes CDR1 MGHRA and CDR2 YSYEKL. CDR3 in DNA: TGCGCCAGCAGCCAAGCCCCGCGGGGGACCTACGAGCAGTACTTC. This sequence encodes CASSQAPRGTYEQYF.

The chain is built from TRBV15 and TRBJ1-2, with 10 bases fitting TRBD1. The CDR3 has 13 residues. CDR1 and CDR2 (germline): LNHNV, YYDKDF (reference sequence). J was trimmed by 8 bases and V by 6 bases; bases with no gene match: 6. The CDR3 DNA reads TGTGCCACCAGTACCGGGACAGGGGACGGCTACACCTTC. Translated, it gives CATSTGTGDGYTF.

V gene TRBV9 combines with J gene TRBJ2-1; TRBD2 is a possible D gene (5 bases). CDR3 length: 12 residues. V was clipped by 3 bases and J by 8 bases, with 9 bases between them. Germline V gives CDR1 SGDLS, CDR2 YYNGEE. CDR3 sequence reads: CASSALEHEQFF. The CDR3 bases are TGTGCCAGCAGCGCACTAGAACATGAGCAGTTCTTC.

The V and J genes are TRBV6-1 and TRBJ1-1; D is unclear. The V end lost 2 bases, the J end lost 6 bases, and 25 bases lay between the germline ends. The CDR3 has 18 amino acids. CDR1 and CDR2 (germline): MNHNS, SASEGT. The DNA of the CDR3 is TGTGCCAGCAGTGAATATCCCACTGGATACCTGAGAGGGTCTGAAGCTTTCTTT. It yields the protein CASSEYPTGYLRGSEAFF.

The chain combines TRBV5-4 with TRBJ2-1; perhaps TRBD2 as D (8 bases). Trimming shortened V by 4 bases and J by 1 base, and 21 bases separated the two germline ends. This CDR3 has 18 amino acids. The germline V gene has CDR1 SGHNT and CDR2 YYREEE (reference sequence). The CDR3 loop reads CASSPRGSGGHSYNEQFF. As DNA, the CDR3 is TGTGCCAGCAGCCCCAGGGGGAGCGGGGGCCATTCCTACAATGAGCAGTTCTTC.

The CDR3 DNA follows: TGTGCCAGCAGTTCCACCCTCGTCTTAATTTCAGGGCCCTTGAACACTGAAGCTTTCTTT. Translation: CASSSTLVLISGPLNTEAFF. The chain employs TRBV27 and TRBJ1-1, with D possibly matching TRBD1 (5 bases). Germline CDR1 reads MNHEY; CDR2 reads SMNVEV (reference sequence). Trimming shortened V by 4 bases and J by 0 bases, and 27 bases separated the two germline ends. This CDR3 spans 20 amino acids.

The chain couples TRBV5-5 to TRBJ1-2; TRBD1 matches at 8 bases. This CDR3 has 14 residues. Germline-derived CDR1 and CDR2 are SGHKS and YYEKEE (reference sequence). V shed 2 bases and J 6 bases; nucleotides not matched to a gene: 6. The CDR3 DNA follows: TGTGCCAGCAGCTTTCTCGGACAGGGTGATGGCTACACCTTC. This codes for CASSFLGQGDGYTF. Combining the CDR3 with reference TRBV5-5 and TRBJ1-2 gives the whole variable domain DAGVTQSPTHLIKTRGQQVTLRCSPISGHKSVSWYQQVLGQGPQFIFQYYEKEERGRGNFPDRFSARQFPNYSSELNVNALLLGDSALYLCASSFLGQGDGYTFGSGTRLTVV.

The V call is TRBV10-1, the J call TRBJ2-7, with a possible D match to TRBD1 (6 bases). V was clipped by 9 bases and J by 7 bases, with 22 bases between them. Germline V gene lookup returns CDR1 WNHNN and CDR2 SYGVQD (reference sequence). This CDR3 comprises 14 residues. This CDR3 is CARAQRQGSGEQYF. The CDR3 nucleotides are TGCGCCAGGGCCCAGCGGCAGGGGAGTGGTGAGCAGTACTTC.